Each of the 13 T cell receptor beta chains below was sequenced from the same sample in a study of cytomegalovirus exposure and HLA in healthy donors. Here immunoSEQ multiplex PCR was the method, and the copy in TCRdb shows in-frame clones only, minus some. This sample carries fewer than 250,000 clones, around 87% of them seen once, and the ten largest clones take 2.6%. The specimen sequenced was PBMCs. Receptors originate from a man in his late teens or twenties in good health and CMV-seronegative.

This chain connects TRBV28 to TRBJ1-2; no clear D. Trimming removed 10 bases from V and 8 bases from J, with 14 bases in between. The length of the CDR3 is 11 residues. Germline V lookup: CDR1 MDHEN, CDR2 SYDVKM. Written as DNA, the CDR3 is TGTGCCACCCGTCTAGAGAGAGGCTACACCTTC. Translating it yields CATRLERGYTF.

This clone was observed once. The V and J genes are TRBV4-3 and TRBJ1-2; maybe TRBD1 (6 bases). CDR3 length: 15 amino acids. V was shortened by 4 bases and J by 8 bases, with 20 bases between the two germline ends. Germline CDR1 is LGHNA and CDR2 is YSLEER. The CDR3 protein is CASSPGRWGAQGYTF. The CDR3, as DNA: TGCGCCAGCAGCCCCGGGAGGTGGGGGGCGCAGGGCTACACCTTC.

The sample holds a few counts of this clone. V usage is TRBV1 and J usage is TRBJ2-5; the table's D gene call, TRBD2, was not cross checked with the DNA. TRBV1 is classified as a pseudogene. The CDR3 consists of 15 residues. In nucleotides, the CDR3 is TGCACCAGCAGCCCCCCAGCGGGCCATGAAGAGACCCAGTACTTC. It translates to CTSSPPAGHEETQYF.

The V gene is TRBV4-1, the J gene TRBJ2-7; TRBD2 matches 10 bases. This CDR3 has 14 residues. Germline values: CDR1 MGHRA, CDR2 YSYEKL. V lost 4 bases to trimming and J lost 4 bases; unmatched junction nucleotides: 4. CDR3 DNA sequence: TGCGCCAGCAGCCTTCTAGCGGGAGCTTACGAGCAGTACTTC. Amino acids: CASSLLAGAYEQYF.

The CDR3 protein is CASSHPSGQGARLDGYTF. The CDR3 DNA sequence: TGCGCCAGCAGCCATCCCTCGGGACAGGGAGCCCGTTTGGATGGCTACACCTTC. The V call is TRBV4-1, the J call TRBJ1-2; TRBD1 matches at 9 bases. Trimming at V came to 3 bases and at J to 6 bases, leaving 17 bases not matched to a gene. This CDR3 has 18 residues. Germline CDR1 MGHRA, CDR2 YSYEKL.

V usage is TRBV7-2 and J usage is TRBJ2-3; 8 nucleotides line up with TRBD2. This CDR3 is built from 14 residues. Trimming removed 3 bases from V and 3 bases from J; junction bases left unmatched: 2. Germline loops: CDR1 SGHTA, CDR2 FQGNSA. Here the CDR3 DNA reads TGTGCCAGCAGCTTCGGGACTAGTACAGATACGCAGTATTTT. This translates into CASSFGTSTDTQYF.

The rearrangement links TRBV7-2 to TRBJ2-2, with 7 bases lining up with TRBD2. Germline CDR1 and CDR2: SGHTA and FQGNSA. The CDR3 is made up of 15 amino acids. V lost 3 bases and J lost 1; bases outside the gene matches: 2. The CDR3 region has the DNA TGTGCCAGCAGCTTTGCTAGCGGGAACACCGGGGAGCTGTTTTTT. Residues: CASSFASGNTGELFF.

The rearrangement uses TRBV30 and TRBJ2-1, with a possible D match to TRBD2 (6 bases). Germline loops: CDR1 GTSNPN, CDR2 SVGIG (reference sequence). This CDR3 contains 14 residues. The V end lost 2 bases, the J end lost 4 bases, and 12 bases lay between the germline ends. Here the CDR3 DNA reads TGTGCCTGGAGTTATCTAGGAGGGTACAATGAGCAGTTCTTC. Its protein is CAWSYLGGYNEQFF.

The rearrangement uses TRBV7-6 and TRBJ2-3, with a weak D call TRBD1 (6 bases). The germline V gene has CDR1 SGHVS and CDR2 FNYEAQ. The CDR3 spans 17 residues. V gave up 2 bases and J gave up 1 base, with 16 bases separating them. The CDR3 nucleotides read TGTGCCAGCAGCTTACTGCAAAGGGGGATTGGCACAGATACGCAGTATTTT. Amino acids: CASSLLQRGIGTDTQYF.

The rearrangement links TRBV9 to TRBJ1-3; 7 positions match TRBD1. J was trimmed by 5 bases and V by 2 bases; bases with no gene match: 10. The germline V gene has CDR1 SGDLS and CDR2 YYNGEE. The CDR3 length is 16 residues. The CDR3 reads CASSVEPGQLRNTIYF. CDR3 in DNA: TGTGCCAGCAGCGTTGAGCCGGGACAGCTACGAAACACCATATATTTT.

This clone has more than one count but fewer than ten. The V gene is TRBV9, the J gene TRBJ1-6; the D gene is possibly TRBD1 (6 bases). The CDR3 extends over 14 amino acids. The ends were cut back, 3 bases at V and 5 bases at J, with 9 bases in the middle. Per germline, CDR1 SGDLS and CDR2 YYNGEE. The CDR3 sequence: CASSEGVNNSPLHF. DNA for the CDR3: TGTGCCAGCAGCGAGGGGGTTAATAATTCACCCCTCCACTTT.

This CDR3 reads CASSQSGGRKNTEAFF. In DNA form, the CDR3 reads TGTGCCAGCAGTCAATCGGGGGGAAGAAAGAACACTGAAGCTTTCTTT. The chain has TRBV6-6 and TRBJ1-1; a possible D gene is TRBD1 (5 bases). CDR1 and CDR2 from the germline V gene are MNHNY and SVGAGI (reference sequence). This CDR3 comprises 16 residues. Trimming cost V 5 bases and J 1 base, with 17 bases left between them.

This clone was detected once. The chain couples TRBV4-3 to TRBJ2-2, with 7 bases lining up with TRBD1. After removal of 1 base from V and 5 bases from J, the junction contained 7 bases not matched to a gene. The CDR3 length is 16 residues. CDR1 is LGHNA, CDR2 YSLEER, per germline. CDR3 bases: TGCGCCAGCAGCCAAGGCGAGGGGGCTCGGACCGGGGAGCTGTTTTTT. Amino acid sequence: CASSQGEGARTGELFF.